This entry lists 5 T cell receptor beta chains sequenced from one sample in a study of blood T cell repertoires in COVID-19. Generated by immunoSEQ multiplex PCR, the TCRdb table keeps only in-frame clones and is missing some. The sample consists of roughly 420,000 clones, around nine tenths of them appearing once. Sequences were obtained from PBMCs or T cells enriched from blood (not recorded which). Receptors were obtained from a woman aged 25 to 39 with acute COVID-19.

DNA of the CDR3: TGTGCCAGCAGCTTGGCGTCTGGGCCTAGCAGCTACAATGAGCAGTTCTTC. Translating gives CASSLASGPSSYNEQFF. The chain couples TRBV5-6 to TRBJ2-1; D perhaps matches TRBD2 (5 bases). This CDR3 has 17 residues. The V gene's germline CDR1 is SGHDT and CDR2 YYEEEE. Trimming shortened V by 0 bases and J by 3 bases, and 16 bases separated the two germline ends.

V is TRBV19 and J is TRBJ1-4, with D uncertain. Germline CDR1 LNHDA, CDR2 SQIVND (reference sequence). V was shortened by 5 bases and J by 6 bases, with 16 bases between the two germline ends. The CDR3 has 15 amino acids. The CDR3 sequence: CASSPLRGQHEKLFF. CDR3 DNA: TGTGCCAGTAGTCCCCTACGAGGGCAGCATGAAAAACTGTTTTTT.

The V and J genes are TRBV5-1 and TRBJ1-4; no firm D call. The germline V gene has CDR1 SGHRS and CDR2 YFSETQ. V was trimmed by 0 bases and J by 4 bases, leaving 10 bases between them. This CDR3 has 15 amino acids. The CDR3 protein is CASSLGTGSNEKLFF. CDR3 nucleotide sequence: TGCGCCAGCAGCTTGGGGACGGGGAGTAATGAAAAACTGTTTTTT. The full variable domain, with the rest looked up from reference TRBV5-1 and TRBJ1-4, is KAGVTQTPRYLIKTRGQQVTLSCSPISGHRSVSWYQQTPGQGLQFLFEYFSETQRNKGNFPGRFSGRQFSNSRSEMNVSTLELGDSALYLCASSLGTGSNEKLFFGSGTQLSVL.

J is TRBJ2-7 and V is TRBV5-1; D is perhaps TRBD2 (6 bases). CDR3 length: 15 amino acids. The germline CDR1 and CDR2 sequences are SGHRS and YFSETQ. Trimming left V 3 bases short and J 1 base short, with 14 bases between. CDR3 in amino acids: CASSSTPGGSYEQYF. The CDR3 DNA follows: TGCGCCAGCAGCTCTACCCCCGGGGGATCCTACGAGCAGTACTTC. Using reference TRBV5-1 and TRBJ2-7 for the parts outside the CDR3, the full variable domain is KAGVTQTPRYLIKTRGQQVTLSCSPISGHRSVSWYQQTPGQGLQFLFEYFSETQRNKGNFPGRFSGRQFSNSRSEMNVSTLELGDSALYLCASSSTPGGSYEQYFGPGTRLTVT.

This sequence joins TRBV5-1 and TRBJ2-3, with 10 bases matching TRBD2. Germline V CDR1 and CDR2: SGHRS, YFSETQ. CDR3 length: 15 amino acids. The V and J ends lost 0 bases and 5 bases, in that order; junction bases with no gene match: 3. CDR3 sequence: CASSLVLAGKDTQYF. In nucleotides, the CDR3 is TGCGCCAGCAGCTTGGTACTAGCGGGGAAAGATACGCAGTATTTT.